This T cell receptor (beta chain) was sequenced in a study of T cell changes during pregnancy in multiple sclerosis. V lost 7 bases and J lost 4; bases outside the gene matches: 4. Germline loops: CDR1 MDHEN, CDR2 SYDVKM. This CDR3 spans 15 amino acids. Sequenced by immunoSEQ multiplex PCR; TCRdb stores in-frame clones only, minus some. The profile shows about 35,000 clones, roughly 93% of them singletons. The specimen comprised CD4+ T cells from peripheral blood mononuclear cells, sampled in the first trimester of pregnancy. The rearrangement links TRBV28 to TRBJ2-2; the match to TRBD2 covers 12 bases. This clonotype was sampled from a female donor with multiple sclerosis, enrolled in a pregnancy study. As DNA, the CDR3 is TGTGCCAGCACCCCTAGCGGGAGGGTCACCGGGGAGCTGTTTTTT. Translation: CASTPSGRVTGELFF.